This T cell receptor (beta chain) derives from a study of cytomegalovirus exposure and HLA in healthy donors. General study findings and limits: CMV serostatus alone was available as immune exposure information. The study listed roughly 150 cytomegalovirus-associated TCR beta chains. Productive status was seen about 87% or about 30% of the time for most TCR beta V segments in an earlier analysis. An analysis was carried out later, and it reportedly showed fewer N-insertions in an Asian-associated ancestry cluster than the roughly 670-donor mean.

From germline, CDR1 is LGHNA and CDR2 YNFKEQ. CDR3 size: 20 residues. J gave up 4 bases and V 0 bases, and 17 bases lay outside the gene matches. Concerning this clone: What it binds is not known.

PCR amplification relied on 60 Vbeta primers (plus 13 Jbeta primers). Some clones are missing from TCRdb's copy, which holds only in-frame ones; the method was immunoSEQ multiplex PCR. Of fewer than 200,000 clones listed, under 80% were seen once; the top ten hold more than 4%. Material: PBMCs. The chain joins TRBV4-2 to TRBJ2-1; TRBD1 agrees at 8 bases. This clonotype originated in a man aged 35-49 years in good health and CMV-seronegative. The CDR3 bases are TGTGCCAGCAGCCAAGAAACGGGCCGGGCCAGGGGGCTGGGGTACAATGAGCAGTTCTTC. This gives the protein CASSQETGRARGLGYNEQFF.